The 6 T cell receptor beta chains below all came from one sample that was sequenced in a study of glioma-infiltrating T cells. Amplification of TCR alpha and beta CDR3 regions from RNA used iRepertoire nested multiplex PCR. TCRdb re-derived calls from the multiplex PCR reads in MiXCR, one entry per CDR3 protein. The table has a few hundred thousand distinct CDR3 sequences, roughly 41% seen once. What was sequenced was glioma tissue, nonneoplastic brain tissue, or PBMCs (not recorded which). The receptor source for this set is a human donor with low-grade glioma or glioblastoma, undergoing nonglioma brain surgery, or in good health (not recorded which).

The rearrangement joins TRBV15 to TRBJ2-1; D is possibly TRBD1 (6 bases). V was shortened by 4 bases and J by 2 bases, with 15 bases between the two germline ends. CDR3 length: 16 amino acids. Germline CDR1 reads LNHNV; CDR2 reads YYDKDF (reference sequence). CDR3 in amino acids: CATSTGTGPPYNEQFF. CDR3 in DNA: TGTGCCACCAGCACAGGAACAGGGCCCCCCTACAATGAGCAGTTCTTC.

J is TRBJ2-2 and V is TRBV7-3; 7 bases fit TRBD2. The V gene end was trimmed by 6 bases and the J gene end by 5 bases; junction bases not matched to a gene: 9. CDR3 size: 15 residues. In germline, CDR1 is SGHTA, CDR2 FQGTGA. The CDR3 nucleotides are TGTGCCAGCAGTCGACTGACTAGCTCGACCGGGGAGCTGTTTTTT. Translation gives CASSRLTSSTGELFF.

The chain combines TRBV4-1 with TRBJ2-7; 9 nucleotides align to TRBD1. This CDR3 has 15 residues. V trimming: 4 bases; J trimming: 3 bases; junction bases outside the gene matches: 7. Germline loops: CDR1 MGHRA, CDR2 YSYEKL. CDR3 amino acids: CASSPGQGQLYEQYF. CDR3 in DNA: TGCGCCAGCAGCCCAGGACAGGGGCAACTCTACGAGCAGTACTTC.

The J gene is TRBJ1-4, the V gene TRBV20-1; 7 bases map to TRBD1. Germline CDR1 reads DFQATT; CDR2 reads SNEGSKA (reference sequence). The CDR3 runs to 13 residues. J was trimmed by 5 bases and V by 4 bases; bases with no gene match: 4. This CDR3 reads CSATGTENEKLFF. The CDR3 region has the DNA TGCAGTGCTACCGGGACAGAAAATGAAAAACTGTTTTTT.

The rearrangement joins TRBV15 to TRBJ1-2, with D hard to call. The CDR3 length is 15 residues. Germline lookup yields CDR1 LNHNV and CDR2 YYDKDF (reference sequence). The V end was cut by 0 bases, the J end by 6 bases, with 14 bases between. DNA of the CDR3: TGTGCCACCAGCAGAGATCACACGGTGCTTGATGGCTACACCTTC. It translates to CATSRDHTVLDGYTF.

As for this clonotype: A much larger clone differs from this one at a single base, so this may be a read error. The chain carries TRBV28 and TRBJ1-5; possibly TRBD1 for D (6 bases). Germline values: CDR1 MDHEN, CDR2 SYDVKM. The length of the CDR3 is 15 residues. The DNA of the CDR3 is TGTGCCAGCACCCTACGGGGGGCTTACAATCAGCCCAAGCATTTT. This encodes CASTLRGAYNQPKHF.